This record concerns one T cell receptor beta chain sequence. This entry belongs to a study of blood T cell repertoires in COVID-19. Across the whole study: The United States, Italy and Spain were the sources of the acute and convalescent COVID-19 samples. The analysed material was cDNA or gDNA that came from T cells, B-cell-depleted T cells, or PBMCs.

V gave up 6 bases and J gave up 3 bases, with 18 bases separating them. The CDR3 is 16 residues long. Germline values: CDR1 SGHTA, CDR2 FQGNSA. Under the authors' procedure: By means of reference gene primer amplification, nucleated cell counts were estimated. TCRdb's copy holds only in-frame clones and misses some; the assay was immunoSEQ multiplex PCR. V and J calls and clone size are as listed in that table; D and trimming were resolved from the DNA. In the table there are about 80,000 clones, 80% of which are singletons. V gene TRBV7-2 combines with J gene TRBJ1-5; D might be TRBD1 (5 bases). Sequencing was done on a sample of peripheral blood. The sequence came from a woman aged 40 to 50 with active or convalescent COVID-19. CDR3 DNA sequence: TGTGCCAGCAGGTCGCGGGGGGAAGGGGCCAATCAGCCCCAGCATTTT. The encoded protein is CASRSRGEGANQPQHF.